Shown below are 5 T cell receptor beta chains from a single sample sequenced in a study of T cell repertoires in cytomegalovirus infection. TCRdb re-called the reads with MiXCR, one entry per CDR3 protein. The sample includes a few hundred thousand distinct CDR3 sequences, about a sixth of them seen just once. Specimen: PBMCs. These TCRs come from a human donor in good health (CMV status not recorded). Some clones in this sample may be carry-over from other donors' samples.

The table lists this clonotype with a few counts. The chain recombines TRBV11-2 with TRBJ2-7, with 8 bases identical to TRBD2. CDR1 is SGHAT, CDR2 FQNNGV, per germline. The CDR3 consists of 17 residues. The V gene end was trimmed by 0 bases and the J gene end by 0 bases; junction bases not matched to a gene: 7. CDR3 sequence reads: CASSLDSGSGNSYEQYF. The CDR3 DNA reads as TGTGCCAGCAGCTTAGATAGTGGTAGCGGGAACTCCTACGAGCAGTACTTC.

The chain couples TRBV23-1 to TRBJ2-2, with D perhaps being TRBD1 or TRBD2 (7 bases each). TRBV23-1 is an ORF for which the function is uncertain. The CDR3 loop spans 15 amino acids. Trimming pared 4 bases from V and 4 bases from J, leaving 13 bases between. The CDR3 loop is CASSPDREGTGELFF. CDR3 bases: TGCGCCAGCAGTCCCGACAGGGAGGGCACCGGGGAGCTGTTTTTT.

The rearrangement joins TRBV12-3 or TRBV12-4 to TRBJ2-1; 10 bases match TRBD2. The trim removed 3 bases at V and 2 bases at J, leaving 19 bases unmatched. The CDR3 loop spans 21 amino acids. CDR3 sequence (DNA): TGTGCCAGCAGTTTTCGTCCTTTTGCCTCTAGCGGGGGACCTACCTACAATGAGCAGTTCTTC. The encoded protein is CASSFRPFASSGGPTYNEQFF.

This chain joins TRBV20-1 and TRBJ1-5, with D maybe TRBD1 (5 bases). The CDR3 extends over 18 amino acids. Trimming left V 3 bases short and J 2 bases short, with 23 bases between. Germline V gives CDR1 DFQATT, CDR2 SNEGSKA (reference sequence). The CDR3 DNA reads TGCAGTGCTAGTTCGGCAGGGAGCCTAGTTTCGCGCAATCAGCCCCAGCATTTT. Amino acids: CSASSAGSLVSRNQPQHF.

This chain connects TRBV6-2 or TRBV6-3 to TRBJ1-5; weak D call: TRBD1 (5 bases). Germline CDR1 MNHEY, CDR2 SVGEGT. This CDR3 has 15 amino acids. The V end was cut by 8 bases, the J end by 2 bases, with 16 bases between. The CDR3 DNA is TGTGCCAGCCATACTAGCGGGGCTGGCAATCAGCCCCAGCATTTT. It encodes CASHTSGAGNQPQHF.